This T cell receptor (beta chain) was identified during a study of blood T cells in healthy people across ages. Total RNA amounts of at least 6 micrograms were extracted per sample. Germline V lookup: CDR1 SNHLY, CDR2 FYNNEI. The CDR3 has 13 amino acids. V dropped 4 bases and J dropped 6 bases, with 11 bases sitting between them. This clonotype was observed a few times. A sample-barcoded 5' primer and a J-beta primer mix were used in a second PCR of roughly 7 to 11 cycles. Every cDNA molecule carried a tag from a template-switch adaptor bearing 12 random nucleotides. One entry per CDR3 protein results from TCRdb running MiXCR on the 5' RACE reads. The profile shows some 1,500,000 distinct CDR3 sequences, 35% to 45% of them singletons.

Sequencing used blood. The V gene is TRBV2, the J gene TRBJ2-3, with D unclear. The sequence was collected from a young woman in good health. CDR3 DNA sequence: TGTGCCAGCAGTGCCCCCATGTCGGATACGCAGTATTTT. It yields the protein CASSAPMSDTQYF. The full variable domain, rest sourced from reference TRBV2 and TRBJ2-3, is EPEVTQTPSHQVTQMGQEVILRCVPISNHLYFYWYRQILGQKVEFLVSFYNNEISEKSEIFDDQFSVERPDGSNFTLKIRSTKLEDSAMYFCASSAPMSDTQYFGPGTRLTVL.